These 5 T cell receptor beta chains share one sample of origin, sequenced in a study of blood T cell repertoires in COVID-19. Clones were read by immunoSEQ multiplex PCR, and TCRdb kept only the in-frame ones, dropping some. The data hold roughly 150,000 clones, with roughly 71% observed a single time. The sequencing sample was made of peripheral blood. All receptors derive from a woman over 75 with acute or convalescent COVID-19.

This chain uses TRBV14 with TRBJ1-1; D uncertain. V dropped 2 bases and J dropped 4 bases, with 8 bases sitting between them. This CDR3 has 13 residues. The germline V gene has CDR1 SGHDN and CDR2 FVKESK. This CDR3 is CASSQLRRTEAFF. CDR3 bases: TGTGCCAGCAGCCAATTGAGGCGCACTGAAGCTTTCTTT. Using reference TRBV14 and TRBJ1-1 for the parts outside the CDR3, the full variable domain is EAGVTQFPSHSVIEKGQTVTLRCDPISGHDNLYWYRRVMGKEIKFLLHFVKESKQDESGMPNNRFLAERTGGTYSTLKVQPAELEDSGVYFCASSQLRRTEAFFGQGTRLTVV.

The CDR3 DNA follows: TGTGCCAGCAGTGAGCAGGGAAACTATGGCTACACCTTC. It is translated as CASSEQGNYGYTF. V usage is TRBV2 and J usage is TRBJ1-2; D is possibly TRBD1 (5 bases). This CDR3 comprises 13 residues. The germline V gene encodes CDR1 SNHLY and CDR2 FYNNEI. Trimming cost V 3 bases and J 2 bases, with 7 bases left between them.

In this sample, this clone turned up once. The chain joins TRBV30 to TRBJ1-5; a possible D gene is TRBD1 (6 bases). Germline V gene sequence: CDR1 GTSNPN, CDR2 SVGIG (reference sequence). This CDR3 comprises 14 residues. V lost 0 bases to trimming and J lost 7 bases, with 13 bases between them. CDR3 DNA: TGTGCCTGGAGTGTCTGGGGGGGCGGGCAGCCCCAGCATTTT. Translated: CAWSVWGGGQPQHF.

The rearrangement joins TRBV25-1 to TRBJ2-5, with D maybe TRBD2 (6 bases). Germline-derived CDR1 and CDR2 are MGHDK and SYGVNS. With 6 bases removed from V and 3 bases from J, the gap between germline ends came to 20 bases. The CDR3 extends over 16 amino acids. This CDR3 is CASRENNYRGKETQYF. For the CDR3, the DNA is TGTGCCAGCAGGGAAAATAACTATCGCGGGAAAGAGACCCAGTACTTC. Looking up the rest from reference TRBV25-1 and TRBJ2-5 gives the full variable domain: EADIYQTPRYLVIGTGKKITLECSQTMGHDKMYWYQQDPGMELHLIHYSYGVNSTEKGDLSSESTVSRIRTEHFPLTLESARPSHTSQYLCASRENNYRGKETQYFGPGTRLLVL.

The rearrangement uses TRBV30 and TRBJ1-1; the D is unclear. The CDR3 has 13 amino acids. Germline CDR1 GTSNPN, CDR2 SVGIG (reference sequence). V lost 0 bases, J lost 0 bases, and 5 bases lay in between. The CDR3 loop reads CAWSVRLNTEAFF. CDR3 DNA sequence: TGTGCCTGGAGTGTTCGTCTGAACACTGAAGCTTTCTTT.